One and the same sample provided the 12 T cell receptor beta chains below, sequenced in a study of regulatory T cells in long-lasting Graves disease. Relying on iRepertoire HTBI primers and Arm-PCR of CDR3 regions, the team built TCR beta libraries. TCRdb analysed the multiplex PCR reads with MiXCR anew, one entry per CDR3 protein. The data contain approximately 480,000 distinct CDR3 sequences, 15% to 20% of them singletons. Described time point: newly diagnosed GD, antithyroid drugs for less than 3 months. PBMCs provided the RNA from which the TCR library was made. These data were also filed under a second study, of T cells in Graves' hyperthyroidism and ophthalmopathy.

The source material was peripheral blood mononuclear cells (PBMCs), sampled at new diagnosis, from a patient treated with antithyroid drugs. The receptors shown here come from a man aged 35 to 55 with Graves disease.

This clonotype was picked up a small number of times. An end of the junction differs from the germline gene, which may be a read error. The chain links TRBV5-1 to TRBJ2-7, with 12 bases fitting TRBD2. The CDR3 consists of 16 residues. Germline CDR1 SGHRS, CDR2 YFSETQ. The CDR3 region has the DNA TGCGCCAGCAGCTTGGCTTTGACTAGCGGGGGAGAGCCCGTAAGCTTC. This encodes CASSLALTSGGEPVSF. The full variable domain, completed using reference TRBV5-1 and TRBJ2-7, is KAGVTQTPRYLIKTRGQQVTLSCSPISGHRSVSWYQQTPGQGLQFLFEYFSETQRNKGNFPGRFSGRQFSNSRSEMNVSTLELGDSALYLCASSLALTSGGEPVSFGPGTRLTVT.

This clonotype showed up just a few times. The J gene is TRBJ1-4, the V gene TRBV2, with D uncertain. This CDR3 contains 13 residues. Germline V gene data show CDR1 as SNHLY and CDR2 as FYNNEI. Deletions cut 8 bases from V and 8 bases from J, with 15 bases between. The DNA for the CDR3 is TGTGCCAGCTCGACAATTCAAGGGGAAAAACTGTTTTTT. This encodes CASSTIQGEKLFF.

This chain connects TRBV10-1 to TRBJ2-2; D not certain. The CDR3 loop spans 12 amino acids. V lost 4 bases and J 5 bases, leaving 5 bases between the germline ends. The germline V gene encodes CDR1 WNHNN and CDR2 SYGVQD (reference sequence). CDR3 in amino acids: CASSAQTGELFF. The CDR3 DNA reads TGCGCCAGCAGTGCCCAAACCGGGGAGCTGTTTTTT.

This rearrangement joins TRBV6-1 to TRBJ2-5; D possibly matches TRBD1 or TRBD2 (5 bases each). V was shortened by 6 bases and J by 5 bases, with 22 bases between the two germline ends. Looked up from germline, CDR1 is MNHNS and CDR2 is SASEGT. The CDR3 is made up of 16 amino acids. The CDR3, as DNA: TGTGCCAGCAGCCTACTCTGGGGACCCGAGGGGGAGACCCAGTACTTC. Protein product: CASSLLWGPEGETQYF.

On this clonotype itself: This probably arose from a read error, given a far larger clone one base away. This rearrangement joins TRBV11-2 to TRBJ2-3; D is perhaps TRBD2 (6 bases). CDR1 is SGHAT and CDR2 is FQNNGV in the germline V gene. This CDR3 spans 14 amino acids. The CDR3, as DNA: TGTGCCAGCAGCCGGGGAGGCCTTACAGATACGCGGTATTTT. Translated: CASSRGGLTDTRYF.

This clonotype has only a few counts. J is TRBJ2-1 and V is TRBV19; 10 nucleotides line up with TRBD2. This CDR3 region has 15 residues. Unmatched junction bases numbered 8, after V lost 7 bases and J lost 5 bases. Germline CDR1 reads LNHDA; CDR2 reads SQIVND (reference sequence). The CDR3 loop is CASTPTAGGHNEQFF. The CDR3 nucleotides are TGTGCCAGTACCCCCACAGCGGGAGGGCACAATGAGCAGTTCTTC. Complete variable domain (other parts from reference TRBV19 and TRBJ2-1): DGGITQSPKYLFRKEGQNVTLSCEQNLNHDAMYWYRQDPGQGLRLIYYSQIVNDFQKGDIAEGYSVSREKKESFPLTVTSAQKNPTAFYLCASTPTAGGHNEQFFGPGTRLTVL.

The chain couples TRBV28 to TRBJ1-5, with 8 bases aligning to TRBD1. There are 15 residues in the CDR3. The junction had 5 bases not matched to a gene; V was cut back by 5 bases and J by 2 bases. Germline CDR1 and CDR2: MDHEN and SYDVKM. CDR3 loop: CASSGGQEGNQPQHF. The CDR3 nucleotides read TGTGCCAGCAGTGGGGGACAGGAAGGCAATCAGCCCCAGCATTTT. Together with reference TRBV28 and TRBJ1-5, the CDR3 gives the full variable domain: DVKVTQSSRYLVKRTGEKVFLECVQDMDHENMFWYRQDPGLGLRLIYFSYDVKMKEKGDIPEGYSVSREKKERFSLILESASTNQTSMYLCASSGGQEGNQPQHFGDGTRLSIL.

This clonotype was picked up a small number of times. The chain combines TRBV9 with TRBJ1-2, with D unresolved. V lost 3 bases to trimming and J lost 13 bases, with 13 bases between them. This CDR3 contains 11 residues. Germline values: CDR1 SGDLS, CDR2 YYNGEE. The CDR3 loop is CASSGGSGGTF. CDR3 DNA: TGTGCCAGCAGCGGGGGATCTGGCGGCACCTTC.

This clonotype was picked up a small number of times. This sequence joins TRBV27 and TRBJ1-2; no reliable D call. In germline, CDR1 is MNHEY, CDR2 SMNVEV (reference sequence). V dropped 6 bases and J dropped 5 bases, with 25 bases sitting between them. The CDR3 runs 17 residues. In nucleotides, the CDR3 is TGTGCCAGCAGCCTTTCGGACCGGGAGGGAGGAATATATGGCTACACCTTC. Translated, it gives CASSLSDREGGIYGYTF.

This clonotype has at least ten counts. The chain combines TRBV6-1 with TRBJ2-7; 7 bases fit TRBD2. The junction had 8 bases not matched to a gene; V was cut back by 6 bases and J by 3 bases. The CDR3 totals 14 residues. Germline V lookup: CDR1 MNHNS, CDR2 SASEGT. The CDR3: CASRRGEGSYEQYF. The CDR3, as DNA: TGTGCCAGCAGACGTGGGGAGGGGAGCTACGAGCAGTACTTC.

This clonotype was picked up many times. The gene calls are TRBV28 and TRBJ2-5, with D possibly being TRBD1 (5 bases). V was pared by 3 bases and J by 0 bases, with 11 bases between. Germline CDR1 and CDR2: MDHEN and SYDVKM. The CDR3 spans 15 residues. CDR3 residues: CASSLISRDQETQYF. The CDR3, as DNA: TGTGCCAGCAGTTTGATTAGCAGGGACCAAGAGACCCAGTACTTC.

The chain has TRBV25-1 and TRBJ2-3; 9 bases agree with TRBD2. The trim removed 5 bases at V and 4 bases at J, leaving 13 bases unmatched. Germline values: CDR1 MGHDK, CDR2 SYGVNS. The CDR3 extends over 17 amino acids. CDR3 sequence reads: CASSSHPAGGFADTQYF. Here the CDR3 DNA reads TGTGCCAGCAGTTCACATCCGGCGGGAGGGTTCGCAGATACGCAGTATTTT.